This T cell receptor (beta chain) was profiled in a study of cytotoxic CD8 clonotypes in ibrutinib-treated CLL. Background on the study: Partial responses totalled approximately 24 and complete responses 2; after median approximately 62 months, about 14 remained remitted and roughly twelve progressed. Overall study findings and caveats: Public clonotypes proved infrequent, and on treatment they shrank or remained steady.

V lost 3 bases and J lost 3, with 18 bases in between. Germline CDR1 and CDR2: SGHRS and YFSETQ. The CDR3 loop spans 16 amino acids. The intended depth for sequencing was 1 in 200,000 to 1 in 1 million T cells. Produced via immunoSEQ multiplex PCR; TCRdb's table is partial and in-frame only. The data show 150,000 to 200,000 clones, with around nine tenths seen just once and roughly 3% held by the top ten. For TCR beta libraries, around 1.8 micrograms of genomic DNA were obtained from cryopreserved PBMCs. Worth noting for this clone: Its antigen is undetermined.

This material consisted of PBMCs, taken at disease progression, from a patient treated with ibrutinib. The V gene is TRBV5-1, the J gene TRBJ1-1; D may be TRBD1 (5 bases). The receptor comes from a human donor with chronic lymphocytic leukemia. CDR3 in amino acids: CASSWGLRVSDTEAFF. The CDR3 nucleotides read TGCGCCAGCAGCTGGGGACTCAGGGTCTCGGACACTGAAGCTTTCTTT.